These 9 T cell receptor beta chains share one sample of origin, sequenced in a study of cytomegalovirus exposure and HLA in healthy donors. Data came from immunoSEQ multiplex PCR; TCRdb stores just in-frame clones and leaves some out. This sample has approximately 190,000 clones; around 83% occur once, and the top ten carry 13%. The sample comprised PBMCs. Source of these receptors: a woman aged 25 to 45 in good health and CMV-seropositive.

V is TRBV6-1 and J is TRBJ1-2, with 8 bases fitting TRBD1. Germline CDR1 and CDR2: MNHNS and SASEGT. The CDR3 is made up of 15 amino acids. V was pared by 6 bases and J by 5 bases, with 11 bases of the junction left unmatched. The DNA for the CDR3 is TGTGCCAGCAGGCCAGGACAGGGTAGGAGGTATGGCTACACCTTC. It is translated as CASRPGQGRRYGYTF.

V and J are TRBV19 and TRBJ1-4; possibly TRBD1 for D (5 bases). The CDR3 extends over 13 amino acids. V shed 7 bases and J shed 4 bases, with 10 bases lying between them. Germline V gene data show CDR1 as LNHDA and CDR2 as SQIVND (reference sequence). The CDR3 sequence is CASNTGNNEKLFF. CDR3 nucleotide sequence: TGTGCCAGTAATACAGGAAATAATGAAAAACTGTTTTTT.

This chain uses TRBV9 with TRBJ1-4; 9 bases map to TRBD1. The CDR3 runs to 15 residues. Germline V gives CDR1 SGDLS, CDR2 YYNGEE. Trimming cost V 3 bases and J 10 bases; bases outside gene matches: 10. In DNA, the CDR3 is TGTGCCAGCAGCGCCACAGGGGGCTATTTGGGAAAACTGTTTTTT. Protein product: CASSATGGYLGKLFF.

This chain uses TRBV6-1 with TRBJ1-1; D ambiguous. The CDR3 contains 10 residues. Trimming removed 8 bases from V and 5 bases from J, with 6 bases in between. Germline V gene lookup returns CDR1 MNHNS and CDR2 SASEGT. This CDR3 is CASRGTEAFF. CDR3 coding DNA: TGTGCCAGCCGAGGGACTGAAGCTTTCTTT.

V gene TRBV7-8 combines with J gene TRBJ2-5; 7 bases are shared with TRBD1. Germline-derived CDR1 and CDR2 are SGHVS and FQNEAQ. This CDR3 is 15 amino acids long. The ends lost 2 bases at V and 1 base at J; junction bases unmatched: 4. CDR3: CASSLFRDSQETQYF. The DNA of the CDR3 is TGTGCCAGCAGCTTATTCCGGGACAGCCAAGAGACCCAGTACTTC.

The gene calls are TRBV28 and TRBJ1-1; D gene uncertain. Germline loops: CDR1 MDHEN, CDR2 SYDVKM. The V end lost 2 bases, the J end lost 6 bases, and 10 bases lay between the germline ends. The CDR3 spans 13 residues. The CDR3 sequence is CASSLTGKAEAFF. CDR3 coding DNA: TGTGCCAGCAGTTTAACGGGGAAGGCTGAAGCTTTCTTT.

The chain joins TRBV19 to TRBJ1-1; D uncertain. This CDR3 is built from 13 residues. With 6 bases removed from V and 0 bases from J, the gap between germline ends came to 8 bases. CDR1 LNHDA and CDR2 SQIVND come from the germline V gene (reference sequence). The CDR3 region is CASSDTLNTEAFF. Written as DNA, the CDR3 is TGTGCCAGTAGCGACACCTTGAACACTGAAGCTTTCTTT.

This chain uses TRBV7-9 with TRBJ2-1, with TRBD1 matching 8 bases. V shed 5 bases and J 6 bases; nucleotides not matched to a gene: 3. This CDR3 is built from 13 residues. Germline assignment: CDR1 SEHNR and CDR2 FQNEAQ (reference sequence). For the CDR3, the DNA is TGTGCCAGCAGCACCACAGGGGGCAATGAGCAGTTCTTC. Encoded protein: CASSTTGGNEQFF.

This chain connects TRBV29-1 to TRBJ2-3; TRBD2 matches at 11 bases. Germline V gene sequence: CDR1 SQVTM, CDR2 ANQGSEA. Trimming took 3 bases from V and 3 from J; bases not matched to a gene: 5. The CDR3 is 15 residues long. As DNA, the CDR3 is TGCAGCGTTGAGTCACTAGCGGGGGTAACAGATACGCAGTATTTT. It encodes CSVESLAGVTDTQYF.